This TCR beta chain was retrieved from a study of blood T cell repertoires in COVID-19. The overall study: Nucleic acid was either cDNA or gDNA, and it came from T cells, B-cell-depleted T cells, or PBMCs.

Produced via immunoSEQ multiplex PCR; TCRdb's table is partial and in-frame only. The data show 95,000 to 150,000 clones, 85% seen once. The CDR3 spans 13 residues. In germline, CDR1 is GTSNPN, CDR2 SVGIG (reference sequence). Deletions cut 4 bases from V and 4 bases from J, with 10 bases between. Sequencing used peripheral blood. The TCR was taken from a man in his 60s with acute or convalescent COVID-19. The chain uses TRBV30 and TRBJ1-4, with D possibly TRBD1 on 6 matching bases. CDR3 region: CAWKQQGNEKLFF. CDR3 in DNA: TGTGCCTGGAAACAACAGGGTAATGAAAAACTGTTTTTT.